Below are 21 T cell receptor beta chains sequenced from a single sample in a study of early T cells in non-severe SARS-CoV-2 infection. TCRdb re-analysed the 5' RACE reads in MiXCR, keeping a single row per CDR3 protein. The sample has roughly 30,000 distinct CDR3 sequences, about 6% seen once. Sequencing was done on a sample of whole blood. These receptors originate from an adult who was a healthcare worker with PCR-confirmed SARS-CoV-2 infection or an uninfected control (not recorded which).

This clonotype was counted many times. J is TRBJ2-2 and V is TRBV7-6; 9 nucleotides line up with TRBD1. The CDR3 consists of 17 residues. Germline V CDR1 and CDR2: SGHVS, FNYEAQ. The V and J ends lost 5 bases and 0 bases, in that order; junction bases with no gene match: 7. The CDR3 bases are TGTGCCAGCAGCCCAAGGACAGGGGCGGCGAACACCGGGGAGCTGTTTTTT. Protein product: CASSPRTGAANTGELFF.

This clonotype is labeled as medium-sized. This chain uses TRBV9 with TRBJ2-1; D gene uncertain. The V gene lost 0 bases and the J gene lost 10 bases, with 8 bases spanning the gap. Germline loops: CDR1 SGDLS, CDR2 YYNGEE. The CDR3 is 12 amino acids. CDR3 residues: CASSVGDAEQFF. The CDR3 bases are TGTGCCAGCAGCGTAGGAGATGCCGAGCAGTTCTTC.

This clonotype was seen a handful of times. J is TRBJ1-4 and V is TRBV7-9, with D possibly matching TRBD1 (6 bases). The CDR3 extends over 14 amino acids. With 2 bases removed from V and 7 bases from J, the gap between germline ends came to 11 bases. Germline V gene sequence: CDR1 SEHNR, CDR2 FQNEAQ (reference sequence). The CDR3 loop is CASSLTQGREKLFF. The CDR3 bases are TGTGCCAGCAGCTTAACACAGGGACGTGAAAAACTGTTTTTT. The whole variable domain, filled in from reference TRBV7-9 and TRBJ1-4, reads DTGVSQNPRHKITKRGQNVTFRCDPISEHNRLYWYRQTLGQGPEFLTYFQNEAQLEKSRLLSDRFSAERPKGSFSTLEIQRTEQGDSAMYLCASSLTQGREKLFFGSGTQLSVL.

This clonotype was picked up many times. The rearrangement links TRBV20-1 to TRBJ2-1; 11 bases map to TRBD2. Germline V CDR1 and CDR2: DFQATT, SNEGSKA (reference sequence). The CDR3 spans 13 residues. V shed 3 bases and J 7 bases; nucleotides not matched to a gene: 2. This CDR3 is CSASSGGDNEQFF. In nucleotides, the CDR3 is TGCAGTGCTAGTAGCGGGGGGGATAATGAGCAGTTCTTC.

This clonotype was seen more than once but under ten times. The chain carries TRBV7-6 and TRBJ2-7; 10 bases agree with TRBD2. After removal of 5 bases from V and 2 bases from J, the junction contained 12 bases not matched to a gene. The germline CDR1 and CDR2 sequences are SGHVS and FNYEAQ. The CDR3 runs to 17 residues. The CDR3 nucleotides are TGTGCCAGCAGCCCCCAGGCCCTACTAGCGGGGACCTACGAGCAGTACTTC. It encodes CASSPQALLAGTYEQYF.

The chain recombines TRBV4-2 with TRBJ2-7; D possibly corresponds to TRBD1 (5 bases). Per the germline V gene, CDR1 is LGHNA and CDR2 is YNFKEQ. This CDR3 spans 13 amino acids. With 0 bases removed from V and 4 bases from J, the gap between germline ends came to 7 bases. For the CDR3, the DNA is TGTGCCAGCAGCCAAGACGCAGGGTACGAGCAGTACTTC. It codes for CASSQDAGYEQYF.

Many counts were recorded for this clonotype. The V and J genes are TRBV5-1 and TRBJ2-7; maybe TRBD1 (6 bases). The germline V and J ends were trimmed by 3 bases and 4 bases, with 14 bases remaining between them. The length of the CDR3 is 14 residues. The germline gives CDR1 SGHRS, CDR2 YFSETQ. The CDR3 bases are TGCGCCAGCAGCTCGACAGGTCCTAATTACGAGCAGTACTTC. It codes for CASSSTGPNYEQYF.

This clonotype is termed medium-sized. The V and J genes are TRBV7-2 and TRBJ1-6; D is unresolved. This CDR3 is built from 12 residues. CDR1 SGHTA and CDR2 FQGNSA come from the germline V gene. Trimming removed 6 bases at V and 8 bases at J, with 8 bases between. The CDR3 DNA follows: TGTGCCAGCAGTTTGACGGATTCACCCCTCCACTTT. Residues: CASSLTDSPLHF.

This clonotype occurred many times. CDR3 residues: CASKISPGLGQGIEQYF. CDR3 coding DNA: TGTGCCAGCAAGATCTCCCCTGGTCTGGGACAGGGTATCGAGCAGTACTTC. This chain connects TRBV28 to TRBJ2-7, with 9 nucleotides matching TRBD1. Germline V gives CDR1 MDHEN, CDR2 SYDVKM. V shed 7 bases, J shed 6 bases, and the junction held 19 bases outside the gene matches. The CDR3 covers 17 residues.

With regard to this clonotype: An end of the junction differs from the germline gene, which may be a read error. The chain couples TRBV20-1 to TRBJ2-1; no clear D. The CDR3 runs to 13 residues. In germline, CDR1 is DFQATT, CDR2 SNEGSKA (reference sequence). The CDR3 DNA reads as TGCAGTGCGAGACGGGTCTCCTACATTGAGCAGTTCTTC. This gives the protein CSARRVSYIEQFF.

This clonotype appeared many times. The V and J genes are TRBV9 and TRBJ2-1; D ambiguous. V lost 4 bases to trimming and J lost 0 bases, with 11 bases between them. Germline V gene data show CDR1 as SGDLS and CDR2 as YYNGEE. This CDR3 has 15 amino acids. The CDR3 DNA is TGTGCCAGCAGCTTAAGTTTCAGCTCCTACAATGAGCAGTTCTTC. Translating gives CASSLSFSSYNEQFF.

This clonotype was seen at least ten times. The rearrangement links TRBV11-2 to TRBJ2-2; the D is unclear. CDR1 SGHAT and CDR2 FQNNGV come from the germline V gene. Trimming stripped 5 bases from V and 7 bases from J, with 17 bases between. There are 15 residues in the CDR3. The CDR3: CASSTSVRARGELFF. CDR3 nucleotide sequence: TGTGCCAGCAGCACGAGCGTACGGGCCCGCGGGGAGCTGTTTTTT. Based on the CDR3 plus reference TRBV11-2 and TRBJ2-2, the full variable domain is EAGVAQSPRYKIIEKRQSVAFWCNPISGHATLYWYQQILGQGPKLLIQFQNNGVVDDSQLPKDRFSAERLKGVDSTLKIQPAKLEDSAVYLCASSTSVRARGELFFGEGSRLTVL.

This clonotype was counted at least ten times. This chain uses TRBV12-3 or TRBV12-4 with TRBJ2-7; D unclear. V dropped 3 bases and J dropped 7 bases, with 13 bases sitting between them. CDR3 length: 13 residues. The CDR3 DNA reads as TGTGCCAGCAGTTTCCCCCCGACGAAAGAGCAGTACTTC. Its protein is CASSFPPTKEQYF.

This clonotype was picked up a small number of times. DNA for the CDR3: TGTGCCAGCAGAAACGGGGCCGGAGAGCAGTACTTC. It codes for CASRNGAGEQYF. The chain has TRBV6-5 and TRBJ2-7; D is possibly TRBD1 or TRBD2 (5 bases each). The germline V gene has CDR1 MNHEY and CDR2 SVGAGI. With 6 bases removed from V and 7 bases from J, the gap between germline ends came to 13 bases. The CDR3 has 12 amino acids.

This clonotype was seen many times. The chain combines TRBV7-6 with TRBJ2-7, with a weak D call TRBD1 (5 bases). Looked up from germline, CDR1 is SGHVS and CDR2 is FNYEAQ. Trimming removed 5 bases at V and 0 bases at J, with 14 bases between. The CDR3 extends over 15 amino acids. The DNA of the CDR3 is TGTGCCAGCAGCCCGACGACAGACGACTCCTACGAGCAGTACTTC. Translation gives CASSPTTDDSYEQYF.

The sample holds many counts of this clonotype. The chain couples TRBV6-6 to TRBJ2-2, with TRBD1 matching over 11 bases. CDR3 length equals 15 residues. With V trimmed by 4 bases and J by 4 bases, 2 bases remained unmatched. From germline, CDR1 is MNHNY and CDR2 SVGAGI (reference sequence). CDR3: CASSFGTGGTGELFF. The DNA of the CDR3 is TGTGCCAGCAGTTTCGGGACAGGGGGCACCGGGGAGCTGTTTTTT.

This clonotype appeared many times. V gene TRBV6-5 combines with J gene TRBJ1-6; 7 bases agree with TRBD1. The ends lost 6 bases at V and 4 bases at J; junction bases unmatched: 3. Germline V lookup: CDR1 MNHEY, CDR2 SVGAGI. The CDR3 is 14 amino acids. CDR3: CASRTGLYNSPLHF. The CDR3 DNA reads as TGTGCCAGCAGGACAGGGCTTTATAATTCACCCCTCCACTTT.

There are many counts of this clonotype. V gene TRBV6-2 or TRBV6-3 combines with J gene TRBJ2-7; D is perhaps TRBD1 (5 bases). This CDR3 is built from 15 residues. V dropped 2 bases and J dropped 0 bases, with 11 bases sitting between them. CDR1 and CDR2 from the germline V gene are MNHEY and SVGEGT. This chain's CDR3 is CASSYPTGHSYEQYF. The DNA of the CDR3 is TGTGCCAGCAGTTACCCTACAGGCCACTCCTACGAGCAGTACTTC.

This clonotype was picked up many times. The chain combines TRBV4-3 with TRBJ1-4; tentatively, D is TRBD1 (5 bases). The germline V and J ends were trimmed by 3 bases and 0 bases, with 11 bases remaining between them. Looked up from germline, CDR1 is LGHNA and CDR2 is YSLEER. This CDR3 spans 16 amino acids. Here the CDR3 reads CASSQSQAATNEKLFF. The CDR3 DNA sequence: TGCGCCAGCAGCCAGTCACAGGCCGCAACTAATGAAAAACTGTTTTTT.

The table lists this clonotype with many counts. J is TRBJ1-5 and V is TRBV7-8; 10 bases fit TRBD1. V lost 7 bases to trimming and J lost 5 bases; unmatched junction nucleotides: 8. The CDR3 runs to 15 residues. CDR1 is SGHVS and CDR2 is FQNEAQ in the germline V gene. Written as DNA, the CDR3 is TGTGCCAGCATCGAGACAGGGGGCTTCGATCAGCCCCAGCATTTT. Amino acid sequence: CASIETGGFDQPQHF.

This clonotype was seen many times. At one of its ends the junction is not consistent with the germline gene, which may arise from a read error. This rearrangement joins TRBV7-2 to TRBJ1-2; D gene uncertain. Germline V CDR1 and CDR2: SGHTA, FQGNSA. This CDR3 is 15 amino acids long. CDR3 in DNA: TGTGTCAGCAGCTTAGAACGGATGGGGTACGGTGGCTACACCTTC. Protein product: CVSSLERMGYGGYTF. Full variable domain (outside the CDR3, taken from reference TRBV7-2 and TRBJ1-2): GAGVSQSPSNKVTEKGKDVELRCDPISGHTALYWYRQSLGQGLEFLIYFQGNSAPDKSGLPSDRFSAERTGGSVSTLTIQRTQQEDSAVYLCVSSLERMGYGGYTFGSGTRLTVV.